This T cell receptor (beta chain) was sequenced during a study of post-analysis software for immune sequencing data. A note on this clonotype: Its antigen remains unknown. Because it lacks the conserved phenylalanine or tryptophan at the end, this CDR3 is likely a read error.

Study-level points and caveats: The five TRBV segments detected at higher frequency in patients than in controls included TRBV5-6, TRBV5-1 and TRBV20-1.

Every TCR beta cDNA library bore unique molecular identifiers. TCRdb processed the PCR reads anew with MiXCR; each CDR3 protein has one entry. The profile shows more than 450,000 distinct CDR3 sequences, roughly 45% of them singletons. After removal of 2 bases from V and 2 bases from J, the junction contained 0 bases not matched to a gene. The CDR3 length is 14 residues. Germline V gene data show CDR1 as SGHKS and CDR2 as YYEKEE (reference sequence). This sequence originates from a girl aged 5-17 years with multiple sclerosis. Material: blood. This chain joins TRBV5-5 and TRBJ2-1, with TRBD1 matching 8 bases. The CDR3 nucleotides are TGTGCCAGCAGCTTACAGGGGGCCTACAATGAGCAGTTCTGC. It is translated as CASSLQGAYNEQFC.